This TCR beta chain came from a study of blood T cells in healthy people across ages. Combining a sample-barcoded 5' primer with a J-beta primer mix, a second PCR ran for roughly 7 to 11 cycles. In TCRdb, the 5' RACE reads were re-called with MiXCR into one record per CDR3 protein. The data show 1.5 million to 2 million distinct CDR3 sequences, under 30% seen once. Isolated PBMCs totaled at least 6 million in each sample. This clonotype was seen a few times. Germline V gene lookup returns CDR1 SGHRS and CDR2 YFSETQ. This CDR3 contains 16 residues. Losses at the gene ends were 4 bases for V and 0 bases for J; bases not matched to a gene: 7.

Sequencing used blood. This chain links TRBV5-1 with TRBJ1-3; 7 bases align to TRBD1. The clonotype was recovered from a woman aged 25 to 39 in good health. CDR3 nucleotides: TGCGCCAGCAGCGATCGGACAGGCAACTCTGGAAACACCATATATTTT. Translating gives CASSDRTGNSGNTIYF.